The 29 T cell receptor beta chains below come from one sample, sequenced in a study of post-analysis software for immune sequencing data. No antigen is known for these receptors. General study findings and limits: TRBV segments more frequent in patients than in controls numbered roughly 5 and included TRBV5-6, TRBV5-1 and TRBV20-1.

Presence of unique molecular identifiers characterized the TCR beta cDNA libraries. TCRdb reprocessed the PCR reads via MiXCR and lists one record per CDR3 protein. The sample records around 400,000 distinct CDR3 sequences, 30% to 40% being singletons. Sequenced sample: blood. These TCRs come from a girl aged 2-10 years with multiple sclerosis.

The sample holds a few counts of this clonotype. V is TRBV7-7 and J is TRBJ2-5; unclear D gene. Trimming shortened V by 1 base and J by 5 bases, and 8 bases separated the two germline ends. Germline assignment: CDR1 SSHAT and CDR2 FNYEAQ (reference sequence). The length of the CDR3 is 13 residues. The CDR3 region is CASSLGRFETQYF. Written as DNA, the CDR3 is TGTGCCAGCAGCTTAGGCAGGTTTGAGACCCAGTACTTC.

This clonotype was detected a few times. This chain connects TRBV29-1 to TRBJ2-1, with 11 nucleotides matching TRBD1. Germline V gene data show CDR1 as SQVTM and CDR2 as ANQGSEA. After removal of 4 bases from V and 7 bases from J, the junction contained 9 bases not matched to a gene. This CDR3 region has 15 residues. CDR3 protein: CSVGPGQGARNEQFF. The DNA of the CDR3 is TGCAGCGTTGGCCCCGGACAGGGGGCCAGAAATGAGCAGTTCTTC.

This clonotype was seen more than once but under ten times. This chain connects TRBV29-1 to TRBJ2-7, with unresolved D. This CDR3 has 14 residues. V lost 4 bases and J 3 bases, leaving 16 bases between the germline ends. Germline V gene data show CDR1 as SQVTM and CDR2 as ANQGSEA. The DNA of the CDR3 is TGCAGCGTTGTGTTCGGGCAGGTGAGCTACGAGCAGTACTTC. Amino acid sequence: CSVVFGQVSYEQYF.

This clonotype has a handful of counts. The chain carries TRBV11-2 and TRBJ2-6; D is unresolved. The CDR3 consists of 14 residues. V shed 5 bases and J shed 4 bases, with 9 bases lying between them. Looked up from germline, CDR1 is SGHAT and CDR2 is FQNNGV. This CDR3 is CASSRSRGANVLTF. The CDR3 nucleotides read TGTGCCAGCAGCCGAAGTAGGGGGGCCAACGTCCTGACTTTC. Filled out from reference TRBV11-2 and TRBJ2-6, the complete variable domain reads EAGVAQSPRYKIIEKRQSVAFWCNPISGHATLYWYQQILGQGPKLLIQFQNNGVVDDSQLPKDRFSAERLKGVDSTLKIQPAKLEDSAVYLCASSRSRGANVLTFGAGSRLTVL.

The chain employs TRBV20-1 and TRBJ2-3, with a weak D call TRBD2 (7 bases). Per the germline V gene, CDR1 is DFQATT and CDR2 is SNEGSKA (reference sequence). V shed 3 bases and J shed 2 bases, with 9 bases lying between them. The CDR3 runs 13 residues. In DNA, the CDR3 is TGCAGTGCTAGCGGGGGGCCCACAGATACGCAGTATTTT. This sequence encodes CSASGGPTDTQYF.

V is TRBV15 and J is TRBJ1-4; 7 nucleotides match TRBD1. Losses at the gene ends were 5 bases for V and 7 bases for J; bases not matched to a gene: 10. The CDR3 is 15 amino acids. Germline CDR1 reads LNHNV; CDR2 reads YYDKDF (reference sequence). CDR3 in amino acids: CATSLSPTGSEKLFF. The CDR3 DNA reads as TGTGCCACCAGCCTGAGCCCGACAGGGAGTGAAAAACTGTTTTTT.

This clonotype appeared a few times. The chain couples TRBV20-1 to TRBJ2-1; 8 bases map to TRBD2. The CDR3 has 14 amino acids. With 5 bases clipped from V and 6 bases from J, the junction kept 9 bases outside the gene matches. Germline-derived CDR1 and CDR2 are DFQATT and SNEGSKA (reference sequence). CDR3 DNA sequence: TGCAGTGCTCTCGGGGGGGTCGCATCCAATGAGCAGTTCTTC. This codes for CSALGGVASNEQFF.

The chain uses TRBV7-9 and TRBJ2-6, with D uncertain. V shed 10 bases and J shed 0 bases, with 13 bases lying between them. The CDR3 is 15 residues long. CDR1 SEHNR and CDR2 FQNEAQ come from the germline V gene (reference sequence). CDR3 nucleotide sequence: TGTGCCACCAGACACCAGGACTCTGGGGCCAACGTCCTGACTTTC. This sequence encodes CATRHQDSGANVLTF.

J is TRBJ2-3 and V is TRBV5-1; possible D gene TRBD2, 5 bases. The CDR3 is made up of 16 amino acids. The germline gives CDR1 SGHRS, CDR2 YFSETQ. The V end was cut by 0 bases, the J end by 2 bases, with 13 bases between. This CDR3 is CASSLVGADYTDTQYF. In nucleotides, the CDR3 is TGCGCCAGCAGCTTGGTCGGAGCGGATTACACAGATACGCAGTATTTT.

This clonotype was counted a single time. V usage is TRBV5-1 and J usage is TRBJ1-1; TRBD1 matches 7 bases. After removal of 4 bases from V and 5 bases from J, the junction contained 11 bases not matched to a gene. Germline loops: CDR1 SGHRS, CDR2 YFSETQ. This CDR3 comprises 15 residues. The CDR3 DNA sequence: TGCGCCAGCAGCGCGTCCGGGACAGAAAAAACTGAAGCTTTCTTT. It translates to CASSASGTEKTEAFF.

This chain joins TRBV9 and TRBJ1-5, with D uncertain. V was trimmed by 2 bases and J by 5 bases, leaving 14 bases between them. The CDR3 contains 15 residues. Per the germline V gene, CDR1 is SGDLS and CDR2 is YYNGEE. The CDR3 here is CASSVGSQRDQPQHF. CDR3 sequence (DNA): TGTGCCAGCAGCGTCGGATCACAAAGAGATCAGCCCCAGCATTTT.

The chain carries TRBV20-1 and TRBJ2-7, with D perhaps given as TRBD1 or TRBD2 (6 bases each). The CDR3 loop spans 13 amino acids. V was cut by 6 bases and J by 5 bases, with 17 bases left in between. The V gene's germline CDR1 is DFQATT and CDR2 SNEGSKA (reference sequence). The CDR3 sequence: CSAEKGGPDEQYF. The CDR3 region has the DNA TGCAGTGCAGAGAAAGGGGGGCCTGACGAGCAGTACTTC.

V is TRBV6-5 and J is TRBJ2-7; the match to TRBD1 covers 10 bases. This CDR3 region has 14 residues. The germline V gene encodes CDR1 MNHEY and CDR2 SVGAGI. V was pared by 6 bases and J by 2 bases, with 4 bases of the junction left unmatched. CDR3 protein: CASRGTGVTYEQYF. The CDR3 nucleotides read TGTGCCAGCAGAGGGACAGGGGTTACCTACGAGCAGTACTTC.

The rearrangement links TRBV20-1 to TRBJ2-3, with a possible D match to TRBD2 (5 bases). Trimming took off 0 bases at V and 1 base at J, with 14 bases between the two ends. The length of the CDR3 is 16 residues. CDR1 is DFQATT, CDR2 SNEGSKA, per germline (reference sequence). The CDR3 DNA reads TGCAGTGCTAGAGATTGGGTGGGAGTGGGCACAGATACGCAGTATTTT. Protein: CSARDWVGVGTDTQYF.

This clonotype has a handful of counts. The chain employs TRBV12-3 or TRBV12-4 and TRBJ1-2; D gene ambiguous. V dropped 4 bases and J dropped 5 bases, with 14 bases sitting between them. CDR3 length: 14 residues. CDR3 DNA sequence: TGTGCCAGCAGTTACTGGAAGAGGTGGTATGGCTACACCTTC. Translation gives CASSYWKRWYGYTF.

The chain employs TRBV29-1 and TRBJ2-4; no clear D. Matching the DNA end better, TRBJ2-7 makes the J call doubtful. This CDR3 comprises 13 residues. CDR1 and CDR2 from the germline V gene are SQVTM and ANQGSEA. CDR3 DNA sequence: TGCAGCGCCCTATTCTCCATAGATTACGAGCAGTACTTC. It specifies CSALFSIDYEQYF.

V gene TRBV27 combines with J gene TRBJ2-3; the D is unclear. The V gene lost 4 bases and the J gene lost 4 bases, with 6 bases spanning the gap. Germline-derived CDR1 and CDR2 are MNHEY and SMNVEV (reference sequence). The CDR3 consists of 12 residues. The CDR3 sequence is CASSSAPDTQYF. The CDR3 DNA is TGTGCCAGCAGTTCCGCGCCAGATACGCAGTATTTT.

This clonotype was recorded at least ten times. CDR3 nucleotides: TGTGCCAGCAGTTTAGGGTGGGTGGAGACCCAGTACTTC. Amino acids: CASSLGWVETQYF. V usage is TRBV28 and J usage is TRBJ2-5; D gene uncertain. Germline CDR1 and CDR2: MDHEN and SYDVKM. V was shortened by 2 bases and J by 5 bases, with 9 bases between the two germline ends. The CDR3 has 13 amino acids.

The chain combines TRBV7-2 with TRBJ1-2, with D maybe TRBD1 (5 bases). V lost 1 base, J lost 0 bases, and 15 bases lay in between. Germline CDR1 is SGHTA and CDR2 is FQGNSA. The CDR3 is made up of 17 amino acids. The CDR3 DNA reads TGTGCCAGCAGCTTAGGCCTTGGTGGGGGAACTAACTATGGCTACACCTTC. It encodes CASSLGLGGGTNYGYTF.

The chain uses TRBV29-1 and TRBJ1-1, with D possibly being TRBD1 (5 bases). Trimming removed 0 bases from V and 1 base from J, with 9 bases in between. The CDR3 totals 14 residues. Germline values: CDR1 SQVTM, CDR2 ANQGSEA. DNA of the CDR3: TGCAGCGTTGAAGAGGGGCACCCGAACACTGAAGCTTTCTTT. Translation gives CSVEEGHPNTEAFF.

The chain is built from TRBV20-1 and TRBJ1-2; 9 bases map to TRBD1. Germline V lookup: CDR1 DFQATT, CDR2 SNEGSKA (reference sequence). The V gene end was trimmed by 5 bases and the J gene end by 8 bases; junction bases not matched to a gene: 9. This CDR3 is built from 13 residues. The CDR3: CSAQRDRENGYTF. The CDR3 DNA follows: TGCAGTGCTCAGCGGGACAGGGAAAACGGCTACACCTTC.

This chain joins TRBV20-1 and TRBJ2-3, with D perhaps TRBD1 or TRBD2 (5 bases each). Trimming took 5 bases from V and 0 from J, leaving 9 bases between them. The V gene's germline CDR1 is DFQATT and CDR2 SNEGSKA (reference sequence). The CDR3 is 13 residues long. The CDR3 protein is CSAHRDSTDTQYF. The CDR3 nucleotides are TGCAGTGCTCACCGGGACAGCACAGATACGCAGTATTTT.

This clonotype has only a few counts. This chain joins TRBV9 and TRBJ2-5; perhaps TRBD2 as D (6 bases). The germline V gene encodes CDR1 SGDLS and CDR2 YYNGEE. V lost 2 bases to trimming and J lost 2 bases, with 10 bases between them. This CDR3 spans 14 amino acids. The CDR3 loop is CASSVNSGQETQYF. The CDR3 coding sequence is TGTGCCAGCAGCGTGAATAGCGGTCAAGAGACCCAGTACTTC.

This clonotype turned up a few times. The CDR3 nucleotides read TGTGCCAGCAGTTTCGCAGGTTACGGGAATCAGCCCCAGCATTTT. It encodes CASSFAGYGNQPQHF. J is TRBJ1-5 and V is TRBV12-3 or TRBV12-4; D not certain. The CDR3 covers 15 residues. Trimming cost V 3 bases and J 4 bases, with 13 bases left between them.

The CDR3 is CASSQTEGVRNSPLHF. The CDR3 DNA reads TGCGCCAGCAGCCAGACTGAGGGGGTTAGGAATTCACCCCTCCACTTT. This chain uses TRBV4-1 with TRBJ1-6; maybe TRBD1 (6 bases). Trimming took off 3 bases at V and 7 bases at J, with 16 bases between the two ends. The CDR3 sequence is 16 residues long. Germline values: CDR1 MGHRA, CDR2 YSYEKL.

This clonotype has only a few counts. V and J are TRBV12-3 or TRBV12-4 and TRBJ2-1, with 11 bases that match TRBD1. The CDR3 has 15 residues. V was pared by 3 bases and J by 9 bases, with 7 bases of the junction left unmatched. CDR3: CASSLGGQGVTEQFF. In DNA, the CDR3 is TGTGCCAGCAGTTTGGGGGGACAGGGGGTCACTGAGCAGTTCTTC.

In this sample, this clonotype turned up a few times. The chain carries TRBV7-3 and TRBJ2-5; D may be TRBD1 (6 bases). Germline CDR1 is SGHTA and CDR2 is FQGTGA. V lost 6 bases, J lost 5 bases, and 16 bases lay in between. The CDR3 totals 14 residues. The CDR3 sequence: CASRDTGFPETQYF. In nucleotides, the CDR3 is TGTGCCAGCAGGGACACAGGGTTTCCGGAGACCCAGTACTTC.

The chain joins TRBV7-3 to TRBJ2-6; D is tentatively TRBD1 or TRBD2 (5 bases each). Trimming removed 5 bases from V and 0 bases from J, with 17 bases in between. This CDR3 is built from 18 residues. CDR1 is SGHTA, CDR2 FQGTGA, per germline. The CDR3 region is CASSLNPGRSSGANVLTF. The CDR3 nucleotides read TGTGCCAGCAGCCTCAATCCGGGACGGAGCTCTGGGGCCAACGTCCTGACTTTC.

The chain is built from TRBV20-1 and TRBJ2-7, with D unclear. CDR3 size: 11 residues. The germline V gene has CDR1 DFQATT and CDR2 SNEGSKA (reference sequence). The ends were cut back, 6 bases at V and 5 bases at J, with 11 bases in the middle. CDR3 coding DNA: TGCAGTGCCTTTGACCTGCACGAGCAGTACTTC. Translating gives CSAFDLHEQYF.